This passage covers 17 T cell receptor beta chains from one sample sequenced in a study of CD8+ T cells in alopecia areata (dated by TCRdb to about 2018). Reading the label with the study, this specimen's time point is: around 28 days on oral tofacitinib. The treatment or condition label, read with the paper, signifies: oral pan-JAK inhibitor, 5-10 mg twice daily. Library generation was performed with the immunoSEQ multiplex PCR assay. For TCR sequencing, RNA was extracted from every sample and reverse transcribed into cDNA to serve as template. TCRdb holds this immuneACCESS table with in-frame rearrangements only. Some clones are missing; in checked studies, unresolved V genes explain under half, and the rest has no known cause. The sample has about 74,000 clones on record, around 29% of them singletons. The top ten clones comprise 15% of the sample. The sequencing here drew on CD8+ T cells sorted from blood, taken at week 4, from a patient treated with tofacitinib. The receptors were gathered from a human donor with alopecia areata.

This clone came up a few times. The V gene is TRBV30, the J gene TRBJ2-5; D is unresolved. V lost 1 base and J lost 5, with 11 bases in between. The CDR3 sequence is 13 residues long. Germline loops: CDR1 GTSNPN, CDR2 SVGIG (reference sequence). CDR3 sequence (DNA): TGTGCCTGGAGTGGGTCTAGTGGGGAGACCCAGTACTTC. The encoded protein is CAWSGSSGETQYF.

The rearrangement links TRBV29-1 to TRBJ2-6; D is unclear. Trimming took off 3 bases at V and 0 bases at J, with 9 bases between the two ends. The length of the CDR3 is 15 residues. Germline V CDR1 and CDR2: SQVTM, ANQGSEA. The chain's CDR3 is CSVDVTDSGANVLTF. Written as DNA, the CDR3 is TGCAGCGTTGATGTCACCGACTCTGGGGCCAACGTCCTGACTTTC.

As concerns this clone: Possible read error: a much larger clone is one base away. The same CDR3 arises from other DNA sequences in this sample as well. The chain combines TRBV13 with TRBJ1-1; D remains unclear. The V gene lost 0 bases and the J gene lost 1 base, with 0 bases spanning the gap. From germline, CDR1 is PRHDT and CDR2 FYEKMQ (reference sequence). This CDR3 has 12 residues. CDR3 residues: CASSLGNTEAFF. CDR3 nucleotide sequence: TGTGCCAGCAGCTTAGGGAACACTGAAGCTTTCTTT.

The rearrangement uses TRBV29-1 and TRBJ2-7, with 8 bases that match TRBD2. The V gene end was trimmed by 4 bases and the J gene end by 3 bases; junction bases not matched to a gene: 2. Germline loops: CDR1 SQVTM, CDR2 ANQGSEA. The CDR3 has 12 residues. In DNA, the CDR3 is TGCAGCGTTGTGGCGGGAGGCTACGAGCAGTACTTC. As protein: CSVVAGGYEQYF.

The sample holds a few counts of this clone. The chain couples TRBV14 to TRBJ2-5, with a tentative D call TRBD1 (6 bases). V was shortened by 8 bases and J by 2 bases, with 9 bases between the two germline ends. CDR1 is SGHDN and CDR2 is FVKESK in the germline V gene. The CDR3 spans 12 residues. CDR3 region: CASQGKQETQYF. Here the CDR3 DNA reads TGTGCCAGCCAGGGGAAGCAAGAGACCCAGTACTTC.

The table lists this clone with many counts. A read error may account for a junction end that differs from germline. The chain has TRBV7-9 and TRBJ2-2; D perhaps matches TRBD1 (5 bases). CDR3 length equals 15 residues. The germline V gene encodes CDR1 SEHNR and CDR2 FQNEAQ (reference sequence). The CDR3 DNA sequence: TGTGCGAGCAGCTTAAGCTATAAGGGGTACGGGGAGCTGTTTTTT. The encoded protein is CASSLSYKGYGELFF.

This sequence joins TRBV25-1 and TRBJ2-5; a possible D gene is TRBD2 (6 bases). This CDR3 is 16 amino acids long. Trimming took off 1 base at V and 2 bases at J, with 14 bases between the two ends. The germline V gene encodes CDR1 MGHDK and CDR2 SYGVNS. DNA for the CDR3: TGTGCCAGCAGTGAATCGGGGGTAACAATACAAGAGACCCAGTACTTC. Amino acid sequence: CASSESGVTIQETQYF.

V usage is TRBV14 and J usage is TRBJ2-1; no clear D gene. The CDR3 spans 12 residues. Germline lookup yields CDR1 SGHDN and CDR2 FVKESK. The germline V and J ends were trimmed by 5 bases and 8 bases, with 10 bases remaining between them. The CDR3 nucleotides are TGTGCCAGCAGCTTAGGAAGTGATGAGCAGTTCTTC. This translates into CASSLGSDEQFF.

The sample holds many counts of this clone. The chain is built from TRBV4-1 and TRBJ2-1; D gene uncertain. V shed 1 base and J shed 2 bases, with 6 bases lying between them. Germline CDR1 is MGHRA and CDR2 is YSYEKL. CDR3 length: 14 amino acids. The CDR3 region has the DNA TGCGCCAGCAGCCAAGTAGGAGCCTACAATGAGCAGTTCTTC. Its translation: CASSQVGAYNEQFF.

The V and J genes are TRBV9 and TRBJ2-1; D is possibly TRBD2 (6 bases). There are 14 residues in the CDR3. Trimming took 0 bases from V and 6 from J, leaving 10 bases between them. Germline CDR1 and CDR2: SGDLS and YYNGEE. In DNA form, the CDR3 reads TGTGCCAGCAGCGTAGACCGGGGGTCCAATGAGCAGTTCTTC. This encodes CASSVDRGSNEQFF.

Here the CDR3 reads CASSVQSRDSEAFF. DNA for the CDR3: TGTGCCAGCAGCGTACAGTCACGCGACAGTGAAGCTTTCTTT. The V call is TRBV9, the J call TRBJ1-1, with D maybe TRBD1 (5 bases). Germline CDR1 and CDR2: SGDLS and YYNGEE. The CDR3 has 14 amino acids. Trimming stripped 1 base from V and 7 bases from J, with 14 bases between.

This chain connects TRBV29-1 to TRBJ2-1, with a possible D match to TRBD2 (6 bases). This CDR3 region has 14 residues. Germline CDR1 and CDR2: SQVTM and ANQGSEA. V was pared by 8 bases and J by 1 base, with 15 bases between. In DNA form, the CDR3 reads TGCAGCTTCGAGGACTATTCTTCCTACAATGAGCAGTTCTTC. Residues: CSFEDYSSYNEQFF.

The sample holds a few counts of this clone. V is TRBV11-2 and J is TRBJ2-7, with 8 bases matching TRBD1. The CDR3 is made up of 14 amino acids. The V and J ends lost 3 bases and 3 bases, in that order; junction bases with no gene match: 4. Germline V lookup: CDR1 SGHAT, CDR2 FQNNGV. The CDR3 DNA reads as TGTGCCAGCAGCTTGGGACAGGCGGTCTACGAGCAGTACTTC. This gives the protein CASSLGQAVYEQYF.

This chain uses TRBV7-2 with TRBJ1-1, with D hard to call. The CDR3 is 13 residues long. V lost 6 bases and J lost 11, with 19 bases in between. Germline V CDR1 and CDR2: SGHTA, FQGNSA. The CDR3 protein is CASSPSWRRWAFF. CDR3 nucleotides: TGTGCCAGCAGTCCCTCGTGGAGGCGGTGGGCTTTCTTT.

CDR3 sequence reads: CSASVGAEAFF. CDR3 in DNA: TGCAGCGCTTCCGTCGGCGCTGAAGCTTTCTTT. The rearrangement links TRBV29-1 to TRBJ1-1; D is unresolved. Trimming removed 7 bases at V and 6 bases at J, with 12 bases between. From germline, CDR1 is SQVTM and CDR2 ANQGSEA. The CDR3 is 11 residues long.

This clone appeared a few times. The chain recombines TRBV29-1 with TRBJ2-1; 7 nucleotides line up with TRBD2. Germline CDR1 SQVTM, CDR2 ANQGSEA. J gave up 9 bases and V 6 bases, and 5 bases lay outside the gene matches. This CDR3 comprises 11 residues. The CDR3 loop reads CSVAWEGEQFF. The CDR3 bases are TGCAGCGTCGCTTGGGAGGGTGAGCAGTTCTTC.

This rearrangement joins TRBV29-1 to TRBJ2-7; TRBD1 agrees at 7 bases. The CDR3 extends over 11 amino acids. V lost 5 bases to trimming and J lost 6 bases; unmatched junction nucleotides: 4. Germline CDR1 is SQVTM and CDR2 is ANQGSEA. The CDR3 spells CSVRQGSEQYF. The CDR3 coding sequence is TGCAGCGTTCGACAGGGAAGCGAGCAGTACTTC.